This record looks at one T cell receptor beta chain sequence and its context. Its antigen is as yet unknown. The CDR3 consists of 16 residues. Trimming cost V 2 bases and J 1 base, with 13 bases left between them. CDR1 and CDR2 (germline): LGHNA, YNFKEQ. The sample belongs to a study of CD8+ T cells in alopecia areata. The study's findings and limits: Among patients, TCR sharing was less clear than in mice, a difference possibly due in part to HLA diversity in the patient population.

RNA was extracted and reverse transcribed into cDNA as the sequencing template. The data were produced by immunoSEQ multiplex PCR, yet TCRdb's version contains in-frame clones alone and is incomplete. The sample lists 75,000 to 100,000 clones, 35% to 45% occurring once. The chain links TRBV4-2 to TRBJ2-3; perhaps D is TRBD1 or TRBD2 (6 bases each). This TCR was recovered from a human donor with alopecia areata. Sequenced material: CD4+ T cells sorted from blood. CDR3 residues: CASSQFRGTGTDTQYF. CDR3 coding DNA: TGTGCCAGCAGCCAATTTAGGGGGACTGGCACAGATACGCAGTATTTT.